The entry that follows covers one TCR beta chain sequence. Generated by immunoSEQ multiplex PCR, the TCRdb table keeps only in-frame clones and is missing some. The table shows 120,000 or so clones, with approximately 65% occurring only once. These data belong to a study of blood T cell repertoires in COVID-19. Overall study: Acute and convalescent COVID-19 samples came from the United States, Italy and Spain. T cells, B-cell-depleted T cells, or PBMCs supplied cDNA or gDNA.

The germline V gene encodes CDR1 SGDLS and CDR2 YYNGEE. V was pared by 4 bases and J by 6 bases, with 9 bases between. The CDR3 consists of 12 residues. The sample taken for sequencing was peripheral blood. The sequence came from a woman aged 55 to 70 with acute or convalescent COVID-19. This sequence joins TRBV9 and TRBJ2-3; the D gene is possibly TRBD2 (6 bases). CDR3 sequence: CASSPRGDTQYF. CDR3 nucleotide sequence: TGTGCCAGCAGCCCCCGGGGGGATACGCAGTATTTT.